What follows are 24 T cell receptor beta chains derived from one specimen sequenced in a study of blood T cell repertoires in COVID-19. The assay was immunoSEQ multiplex PCR, and TCRdb's table has in-frame clones only and misses some. Of 360,000 or so clones listed, roughly 90% are singletons. Specimen: peripheral blood. These receptor sequences come from a young man with active or convalescent COVID-19.

In this sample, this clone turned up a few times. This chain links TRBV11-3 with TRBJ1-1; D is unclear. This CDR3 spans 13 amino acids. Germline V gene data show CDR1 as SGHNT and CDR2 as YENEEA. V was pared by 1 base and J by 1 base, with 4 bases between. The CDR3 DNA is TGTGCCAGCAGCTTAGGGGCGAACACTGAAGCTTTCTTT. Protein: CASSLGANTEAFF.

As regards this clone: At one boundary the junction diverges from the germline segment, which might be a read error. The gene calls are TRBV7-3 and TRBJ2-6; a possible D gene is TRBD1 (5 bases). Per germline, CDR1 SGHTA and CDR2 FQGTGA. The CDR3 spans 18 residues. CDR3: CASSLKESSGSGANVLTF. CDR3 nucleotides: TGTGCCAGCAGCTTAAAAGAGTCCTCAGGCTCTGGGGCCAACGTGCTGACTTTC.

This clone came up once. The chain has TRBV6-5 and TRBJ2-7, with 8 nucleotides matching TRBD1. CDR3 length: 12 residues. V was pared by 5 bases and J by 7 bases, with 4 bases of the junction left unmatched. The germline CDR1 and CDR2 sequences are MNHEY and SVGAGI. In DNA form, the CDR3 reads TGTGCCAGCAGTCACAGGGGGAAGGAGCAGTACTTC. This codes for CASSHRGKEQYF.

The rearrangement joins TRBV28 to TRBJ2-5; D is perhaps TRBD1 (6 bases). Per germline, CDR1 MDHEN and CDR2 SYDVKM. Trimming stripped 4 bases from V and 2 bases from J, with 11 bases between. The CDR3 loop spans 14 amino acids. DNA of the CDR3: TGTGCCAGCAGTTCCTCAGGGGAACAAGAGACCCAGTACTTC. It codes for CASSSSGEQETQYF.

V is TRBV5-1 and J is TRBJ1-5, with D hard to call. The CDR3 is 14 residues long. V lost 0 bases and J lost 7, with 11 bases in between. Germline V gives CDR1 SGHRS, CDR2 YFSETQ. CDR3 amino acids: CASSLDSRSQPQHF. CDR3 in DNA: TGCGCCAGCAGCTTGGACAGCCGCTCACAGCCCCAGCATTTT. Full variable domain (remainder filled in from reference TRBV5-1 and TRBJ1-5): KAGVTQTPRYLIKTRGQQVTLSCSPISGHRSVSWYQQTPGQGLQFLFEYFSETQRNKGNFPGRFSGRQFSNSRSEMNVSTLELGDSALYLCASSLDSRSQPQHFGDGTRLSIL.

The chain carries TRBV28 and TRBJ2-7, with 8 bases matching TRBD1. The CDR3 is made up of 13 amino acids. The germline gives CDR1 MDHEN, CDR2 SYDVKM. The V gene end was trimmed by 5 bases and the J gene end by 2 bases; junction bases not matched to a gene: 2. The CDR3 sequence: CASSGQGPYEQYF. The CDR3 nucleotides are TGTGCCAGCAGTGGACAGGGCCCCTACGAGCAGTACTTC.

This clone showed up just once. The rearrangement uses TRBV6-5 and TRBJ1-5; D uncertain. CDR1 and CDR2 (germline): MNHEY, SVGAGI. Deletions cut 8 bases from V and 0 bases from J, with 14 bases between. CDR3 length: 15 residues. The CDR3 sequence is CASLMAQYSNQPQHF. The CDR3 coding sequence is TGTGCCAGCTTGATGGCACAATATAGCAATCAGCCCCAGCATTTT.

V and J are TRBV7-8 and TRBJ1-2, with D maybe TRBD1 (5 bases). This CDR3 contains 14 residues. Germline assignment: CDR1 SGHVS and CDR2 FQNEAQ. The V and J ends lost 1 base and 6 bases respectively, with 12 bases between them. The CDR3 sequence: CASSLGGSTHGYTF. In DNA, the CDR3 is TGTGCCAGCAGCTTAGGGGGCTCCACCCATGGCTACACCTTC.

This clone has a single count. The chain is built from TRBV19 and TRBJ2-6; D may be TRBD2 (7 bases). The CDR3 loop spans 19 amino acids. The V and J ends lost 5 bases and 1 base respectively, with 21 bases between them. Germline-derived CDR1 and CDR2 are LNHDA and SQIVND (reference sequence). CDR3 sequence: CASSGGGYFGFSGANVLTF. The CDR3 DNA reads TGTGCCAGTAGTGGGGGGGGCTACTTTGGTTTTTCTGGGGCCAACGTCCTGACTTTC.

V is TRBV3-1 (or the pseudogene TRBV3-2) and J is TRBJ2-3; D remains ambiguous. CDR3 length: 13 residues. Germline V CDR1 and CDR2: LGHDT, YNNKEL (reference sequence). The V gene lost 2 bases and the J gene lost 3 bases, with 6 bases spanning the gap. CDR3 DNA sequence: TGTGCCAGCAGCCAAACTATAACAGATACGCAGTATTTT. Translated: CASSQTITDTQYF.

V and J are TRBV9 and TRBJ2-4; 9 bases fit TRBD1. V gave up 0 bases and J gave up 5 bases; unmatched junction bases: 12. Germline values: CDR1 SGDLS, CDR2 YYNGEE. The CDR3 loop spans 18 amino acids. The CDR3 spells CASSVASPLGTGQNIQYF. The CDR3, as DNA: TGTGCCAGCAGCGTAGCGTCCCCTTTAGGGACAGGGCAAAACATTCAGTACTTC.

The chain recombines TRBV25-1 with TRBJ1-5; no clear D. Trimming stripped 3 bases from V and 3 bases from J, with 12 bases between. This CDR3 comprises 15 residues. Germline loops: CDR1 MGHDK, CDR2 SYGVNS. The CDR3 spells CASSDGQVPNQPQHF. The CDR3 bases are TGTGCCAGCAGTGATGGTCAGGTCCCCAATCAGCCCCAGCATTTT.

The chain carries TRBV6-5 and TRBJ1-2; 7 bases are a match to TRBD1. This CDR3 has 15 amino acids. V shed 0 bases, J shed 7 bases, and the junction held 8 bases outside the gene matches. Germline lookup yields CDR1 MNHEY and CDR2 SVGAGI. In nucleotides, the CDR3 is TGTGCCAGCAGTTACTCGAACAGGGGTGGTTCTGGCTACACCTTC. It translates to CASSYSNRGGSGYTF.

The rearrangement uses TRBV7-2 and TRBJ1-1; D is perhaps TRBD1 (5 bases). The germline gives CDR1 SGHTA, CDR2 FQGNSA. The V and J ends lost 0 bases and 11 bases respectively, with 10 bases between them. This CDR3 spans 12 amino acids. The CDR3 region has the DNA TGTGCCAGCAGCTTAGCCGCCAGGGTGGCTTTCTTT. Translating it yields CASSLAARVAFF.

The chain carries TRBV7-8 and TRBJ2-2, with 15 bases matching TRBD2. This CDR3 contains 18 residues. CDR1 is SGHVS, CDR2 FQNEAQ, per germline. Unmatched junction bases numbered 7, after V lost 3 bases and J lost 5 bases. DNA for the CDR3: TGTGCCAGCAGCTTCTCCCCCGGACTAGCGGGGGGGACCGGGGAGCTGTTTTTT. It encodes CASSFSPGLAGGTGELFF.

The rearrangement joins TRBV5-1 to TRBJ1-1; 7 bases fit TRBD1. There are 14 residues in the CDR3. The germline V gene encodes CDR1 SGHRS and CDR2 YFSETQ. Trimming removed 4 bases from V and 0 bases from J; junction bases left unmatched: 3. CDR3 residues: CASSPTGMNTEAFF. The CDR3 nucleotides are TGCGCCAGCAGCCCGACAGGGATGAACACTGAAGCTTTCTTT.

This clone was observed a single time. This sequence joins TRBV7-3 and TRBJ2-1, with 11 bases matching TRBD2. The CDR3 consists of 15 residues. From germline, CDR1 is SGHTA and CDR2 FQGTGA. V gave up 3 bases and J gave up 5 bases; unmatched junction bases: 3. The CDR3 DNA is TGTGCCAGCAGCTTTAGCGGGAGGGCCAACAATGAGCAGTTCTTC. This codes for CASSFSGRANNEQFF.

CDR3 amino acids: CASREQGRSGYTF. The CDR3, as DNA: TGTGCCAGCAGAGAGCAGGGGCGTTCTGGCTACACCTTC. The rearrangement links TRBV2 to TRBJ1-2, with D perhaps matching TRBD1 (6 bases). The CDR3 extends over 13 amino acids. V lost 6 bases and J lost 7, with 15 bases in between. Germline V gene sequence: CDR1 SNHLY, CDR2 FYNNEI.

The chain is built from TRBV4-2 and TRBJ2-7; 9 nucleotides align to TRBD2. CDR3 length equals 14 residues. Losses at the gene ends were 6 bases for V and 0 bases for J; bases not matched to a gene: 3. The V gene's germline CDR1 is LGHNA and CDR2 YNFKEQ. CDR3 bases: TGTGCCAGCAGAGCGGGGGGCTCCTCCTACGAGCAGTACTTC. Its translation: CASRAGGSSYEQYF.

This clone was counted a few times. The genes are TRBV24-1 and TRBJ2-1; 8 positions match TRBD2. Germline CDR1 KGHDR, CDR2 SFDVKD. The CDR3 runs 15 residues. V lost 4 bases, J lost 9 bases, and 10 bases stayed unmatched. The DNA for the CDR3 is TGTGCCACCAGTGAAGCCGGGACTAGGGGTCCTGAGCAGTTCTTC. Translating it yields CATSEAGTRGPEQFF.

This clone was detected only a few times. The V call is TRBV6-6, the J call TRBJ2-7, with D maybe TRBD2 (5 bases). V lost 2 bases and J 4 bases, leaving 15 bases between the germline ends. This CDR3 spans 15 amino acids. Looked up from germline, CDR1 is MNHNY and CDR2 is SVGAGI (reference sequence). The CDR3 loop is CASSYAARDGYEQYF. For the CDR3, the DNA is TGTGCCAGCAGTTACGCGGCGAGGGATGGATACGAGCAGTACTTC.

This clone was counted between two and nine times. The chain is built from TRBV6-5 and TRBJ1-5, with a tentative D call TRBD1 (5 bases). CDR1 is MNHEY and CDR2 is SVGAGI in the germline V gene. Between the trimmed V and J ends, which lost 5 bases and 0 bases, there was a span of 11 bases. The CDR3 is made up of 15 amino acids. DNA for the CDR3: TGTGCCAGCAGTCCCAGGGAATATAGCAATCAGCCCCAGCATTTT. Protein: CASSPREYSNQPQHF.

A remark on this clone: A read error may produce the germline difference seen at one junction end. V gene TRBV28 combines with J gene TRBJ2-6; 12 nucleotides match TRBD1. The CDR3 sequence is 17 residues long. CDR1 is MDHEN and CDR2 is SYDVKM in the germline V gene. CDR3 protein: CASSGRDRGPGANVLTF. The CDR3 DNA sequence: TGTGCCAGCAGTGGTAGGGACAGGGGGCCTGGGGCCAACGTGCTGACTTTC.

This rearrangement joins TRBV6-5 to TRBJ1-2; the D is unclear. From germline, CDR1 is MNHEY and CDR2 SVGAGI. The ends were cut back, 9 bases at V and 4 bases at J, with 21 bases in the middle. The CDR3 has 15 amino acids. CDR3 bases: TGTGCCAGTGACCCCCGGGTTCTATTGGGCTATGGCTACACCTTC. Amino acid sequence: CASDPRVLLGYGYTF.